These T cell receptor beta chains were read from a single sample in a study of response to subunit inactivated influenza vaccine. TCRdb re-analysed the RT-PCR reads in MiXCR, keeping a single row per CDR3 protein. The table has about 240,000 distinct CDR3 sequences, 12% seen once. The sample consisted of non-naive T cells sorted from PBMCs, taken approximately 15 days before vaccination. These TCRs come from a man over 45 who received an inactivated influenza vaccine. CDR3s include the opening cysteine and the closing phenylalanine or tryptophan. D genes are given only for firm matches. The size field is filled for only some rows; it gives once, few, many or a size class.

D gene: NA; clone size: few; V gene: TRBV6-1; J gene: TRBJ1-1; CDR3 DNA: TGTGCCAGCAGTGACATCCACAGAGGGAACACTGAAGCTTTCTTT; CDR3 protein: CASSDIHRGNTEAFF
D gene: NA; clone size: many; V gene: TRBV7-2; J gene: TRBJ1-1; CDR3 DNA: TGTGCCAGCAGCTATCTGAGAACAATTTTCTTT; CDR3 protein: CASSYLRTIFF
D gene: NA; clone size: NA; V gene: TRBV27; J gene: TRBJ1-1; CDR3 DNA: TGTGCCAGCAGTTTGGGGGCTGAAGCTTTCTTT; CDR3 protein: CASSLGAEAFF
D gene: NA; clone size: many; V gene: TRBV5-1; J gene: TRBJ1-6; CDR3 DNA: TGCGCCAGCAGCTTGGGACAGATTAATTCACCCCTCCACTTT; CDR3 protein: CASSLGQINSPLHF
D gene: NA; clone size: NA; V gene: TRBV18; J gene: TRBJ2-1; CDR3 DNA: TGTGCCAGCTCGGTCAGATCAGGGGTACAGTTCTTC; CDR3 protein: CASSVRSGVQFF
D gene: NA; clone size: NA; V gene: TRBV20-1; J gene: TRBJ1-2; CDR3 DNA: TGCAGTGCTAGAGCACCGGATACTAACTATGGCTACACCTTC; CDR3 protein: CSARAPDTNYGYTF
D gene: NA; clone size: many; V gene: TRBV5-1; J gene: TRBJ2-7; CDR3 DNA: TGCGCCAGCAGCTTGGGGACAACGGACTACGAGCAGTACTTC; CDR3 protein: CASSLGTTDYEQYF
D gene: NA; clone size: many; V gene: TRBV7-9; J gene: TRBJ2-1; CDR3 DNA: TGTGCCAGCCGCGGACTGGGGCCAAACAATGAGCAGTTCTTC; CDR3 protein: CASRGLGPNNEQFF
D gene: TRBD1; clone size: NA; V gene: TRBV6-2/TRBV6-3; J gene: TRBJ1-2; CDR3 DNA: TGTGCCAGCAGTTCGACAGGGATTGATGGCTACACCTTC; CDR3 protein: CASSSTGIDGYTF
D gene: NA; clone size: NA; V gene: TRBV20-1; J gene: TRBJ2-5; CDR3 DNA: TGCAGTGCTAGCACCCTGGCCGGCCTCCAAGAGACCCAGTACTTC; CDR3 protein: CSASTLAGLQETQYF
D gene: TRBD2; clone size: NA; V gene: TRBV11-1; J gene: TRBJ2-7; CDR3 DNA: TGTGCCAGCAGCTTAGGGGGGTCTAGCGGGAGCCCCTCTAGGCGCTACGAGCAGTACTTC; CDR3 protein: CASSLGGSSGSPSRRYEQYF
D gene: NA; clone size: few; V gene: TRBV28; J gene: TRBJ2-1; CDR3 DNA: TGTGCCAGCAGTTCTGAGGGGGAGGTTGACGATGAGCAGTTCTTC; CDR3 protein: CASSSEGEVDDEQFF
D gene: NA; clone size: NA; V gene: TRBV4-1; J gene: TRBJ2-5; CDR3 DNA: TGCGCCAGCAGCACCCGCAGGTCGCAAGAGACCCAGTACTTC; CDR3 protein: CASSTRRSQETQYF
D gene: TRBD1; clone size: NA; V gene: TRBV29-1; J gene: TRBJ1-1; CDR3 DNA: TGCAGCGGCCGGACAGGCATGAACACTGAAGCTTTCTTT; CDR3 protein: CSGRTGMNTEAFF
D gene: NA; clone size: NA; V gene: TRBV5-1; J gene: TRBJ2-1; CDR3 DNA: TGCGCCAGCAGCCCTCCTGCGCGTTTTGAGCAGTTCTTC; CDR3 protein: CASSPPARFEQFF
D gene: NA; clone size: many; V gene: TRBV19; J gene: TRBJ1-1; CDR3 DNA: TGTGCCAGTAGTCAAACAGTGAACACTGAAGCTTTCTTT; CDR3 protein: CASSQTVNTEAFF
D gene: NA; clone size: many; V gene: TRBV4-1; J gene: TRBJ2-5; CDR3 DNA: TGCGCCAGCAGCCACCCCCGTTCAGGAGGATTCGGAGAGACCCAGTACTTC; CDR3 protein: CASSHPRSGGFGETQYF
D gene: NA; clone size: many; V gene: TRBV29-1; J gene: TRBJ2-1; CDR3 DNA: TGCAGCGTTGCCCCGGGAGCCAATGAGCAGTTCTTC; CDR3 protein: CSVAPGANEQFF
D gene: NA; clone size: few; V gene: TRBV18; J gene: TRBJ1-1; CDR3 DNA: TGTGCCAGCTCAGCTCAAAATCGGAACACTGAAGCTTTCTTT; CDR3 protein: CASSAQNRNTEAFF
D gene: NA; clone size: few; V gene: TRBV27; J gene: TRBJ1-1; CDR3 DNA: TGTGCCAGCAGTTTTCCGGGTCACACTGAAGCTTTCTTT; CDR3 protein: CASSFPGHTEAFF